This T cell receptor (beta chain) was sequenced during a study of blood T cell repertoires in COVID-19. At the level of the study: The United States, Italy and Spain supplied acute and convalescent COVID-19 samples.

Clones were read by immunoSEQ multiplex PCR, and TCRdb kept only the in-frame ones, dropping some. The sample contains about 380,000 clones, less than 85% of which appear only once. V dropped 1 base and J dropped 1 base, with 18 bases sitting between them. The germline V gene encodes CDR1 SGDLS and CDR2 YYNGEE. This CDR3 region has 18 residues. The specimen sequenced was peripheral blood. This receptor was identified in a woman under 30 with acute or convalescent COVID-19. V is TRBV9 and J is TRBJ2-1, with D perhaps matching TRBD1 (6 bases). CDR3 in DNA: TGTGCCAGCAGCGTACGGCACATTTTGACAGGATCCTACAATGAGCAGTTCTTC. This sequence encodes CASSVRHILTGSYNEQFF.